These T cell receptor beta chains were read from a single sample in a study of T cell responses to AZD1222 COVID-19 vaccine. Profiled with immunoSEQ multiplex PCR; TCRdb holds only in-frame clones, not every one. The top ten clones hold about 3.9% of a sample with 150,000 to 200,000 clones, roughly 93% of them seen once. Sequenced material: peripheral blood, taken on day 0 of AZD1222 vaccination. These receptors came from an adult in good health. Each CDR3 is given with its conserved first and last residue.

j_call: TRBJ1-2
cdr3_length: 14
v_call: TRBV30
cdr3_aa: CAWSVVATGYGYTF

j_call: TRBJ1-2
cdr3_length: 13
v_call: TRBV6-4
cdr3_aa: CASSALPDAGYTF

j_call: TRBJ2-3
cdr3_length: 15
v_call: TRBV7-9
cdr3_aa: CASSLVGQSTDTQYF

j_call: TRBJ2-3
cdr3_length: 12
v_call: TRBV12-5
cdr3_aa: CASGSGADTQYF

j_call: TRBJ1-5
cdr3_length: 13
v_call: TRBV3-1/TRBV3-2
cdr3_aa: CASSQAWWQPQHF

j_call: TRBJ1-2
cdr3_length: 14
v_call: TRBV3-1/TRBV3-2
cdr3_aa: CASSPTGPTPRITF

j_call: TRBJ1-5
cdr3_length: 15
v_call: TRBV18
cdr3_aa: CASSPVAGENQPQHF

j_call: TRBJ1-5
cdr3_length: 13
v_call: TRBV2
cdr3_aa: CASSQGGVEPQHF

j_call: TRBJ2-2
cdr3_length: 15
v_call: TRBV24-1
cdr3_aa: CATSDAGVSTGELFF

j_call: TRBJ2-3
cdr3_length: 14
v_call: TRBV3-1/TRBV3-2
cdr3_aa: CASSQAGTPVQGYF

j_call: TRBJ2-1
cdr3_length: 17
v_call: TRBV10-1
cdr3_aa: CASSESSGRGSYNEQFF

j_call: TRBJ1-1
cdr3_length: 13
v_call: TRBV12-3/TRBV12-4
cdr3_aa: CASSLRGNTEAFF

j_call: TRBJ1-2
cdr3_length: 12
v_call: TRBV3-1/TRBV3-2
cdr3_aa: CASSQEGYGYTF

j_call: TRBJ1-2
cdr3_length: 13
v_call: TRBV6-5
cdr3_aa: CASSYSLGNGYTF

j_call: TRBJ2-3
cdr3_length: 16
v_call: TRBV9
cdr3_aa: CASSPRWSGRTDTQYF

j_call: TRBJ1-1
cdr3_length: 14
v_call: TRBV5-5
cdr3_aa: CASSFPGQGTEAFF

j_call: TRBJ1-4
cdr3_length: 16
v_call: TRBV7-6
cdr3_aa: CASSLTFRGPNEKLFF

j_call: TRBJ1-4
cdr3_length: 15
v_call: TRBV5-6
cdr3_aa: CASSAFGAANEKLFF

j_call: TRBJ1-2
cdr3_length: 19
v_call: TRBV5-4
cdr3_aa: CASNPGGTGGVRRDYGYTF

j_call: TRBJ1-2
cdr3_length: 13
v_call: TRBV27
cdr3_aa: CASMAGGDYGYTF

j_call: TRBJ2-2
cdr3_length: 14
v_call: TRBV15
cdr3_aa: CATSSGAVPGELFF

j_call: TRBJ1-4
cdr3_length: 16
v_call: TRBV15
cdr3_aa: CATSSTKGPTNEKLFF

j_call: TRBJ2-2
cdr3_length: 16
v_call: TRBV19
cdr3_aa: CASRRGGSVNTGELFF

j_call: TRBJ1-4
cdr3_length: 16
v_call: TRBV5-1
cdr3_aa: CASSLEPGQGYEKLFF

j_call: TRBJ2-7
cdr3_length: 14
v_call: TRBV25-1
cdr3_aa: CASSGGGGRDEQYF

j_call: TRBJ2-1
cdr3_length: 14
v_call: TRBV5-4
cdr3_aa: CASPLGGDGNEQFF

j_call: TRBJ2-1
cdr3_length: 17
v_call: TRBV27
cdr3_aa: CASSLSFDGTVYNEQFF

j_call: TRBJ1-1
cdr3_length: 15
v_call: TRBV5-6
cdr3_aa: CASSLVASMNTEAFF

j_call: TRBJ1-2
cdr3_length: 15
v_call: TRBV5-4
cdr3_aa: CASSLGGDGLYGYTF

j_call: TRBJ2-1
cdr3_length: 16
v_call: TRBV11-3
cdr3_aa: CASSRAGREAYNEQFF

j_call: TRBJ1-3
cdr3_length: 16
v_call: TRBV19
cdr3_aa: CASSIGGQGGGNTIYF

j_call: TRBJ1-1
cdr3_length: 13
v_call: TRBV27
cdr3_aa: CASSSTANTEAFF

j_call: TRBJ1-2
cdr3_length: 13
v_call: TRBV25-1
cdr3_aa: CASRDGTYIGYTF

j_call: TRBJ2-7
cdr3_length: 15
v_call: TRBV11-2
cdr3_aa: CASSEGQGAPYEQYF

j_call: TRBJ1-1
cdr3_length: 11
v_call: TRBV30
cdr3_aa: CAWSLNTEAFF

j_call: TRBJ1-1
cdr3_length: 13
v_call: TRBV7-6
cdr3_aa: CASSRQGGAEAFF

j_call: TRBJ1-5
cdr3_length: 14
v_call: TRBV5-1
cdr3_aa: CASTGTDENQPQHF

j_call: TRBJ2-1
cdr3_length: 14
v_call: TRBV5-1
cdr3_aa: CASTDGGPYNEQFF

j_call: TRBJ2-1
cdr3_length: 16
v_call: TRBV28
cdr3_aa: CASSFAPGVAYNEQFF

j_call: TRBJ2-7
cdr3_length: 16
v_call: TRBV6-1
cdr3_aa: CASSEYRGPTPYGQYF

j_call: TRBJ2-7
cdr3_length: 13
v_call: TRBV6-5
cdr3_aa: CASSHRGPHEQYF

j_call: TRBJ1-5
cdr3_length: 14
v_call: TRBV2
cdr3_aa: CASSARISNQPQHF

j_call: TRBJ1-1
cdr3_length: 13
v_call: TRBV28
cdr3_aa: CASSGGTFHKAFF

j_call: TRBJ2-7
cdr3_length: 15
v_call: TRBV3-1/TRBV3-2
cdr3_aa: CASSQPGHGTYEQYF

j_call: TRBJ2-2
cdr3_length: 15
v_call: TRBV9
cdr3_aa: CASSVVREPTGELFF

j_call: TRBJ2-1
cdr3_length: 14
v_call: TRBV10-3
cdr3_aa: CATCGLPKNNEQFF

j_call: TRBJ1-6
cdr3_length: 17
v_call: TRBV11-2
cdr3_aa: CASSLRRGNRATSPLHF

j_call: TRBJ2-2
cdr3_length: 17
v_call: TRBV7-6
cdr3_aa: CASSLHGSGIGTGELFF

j_call: TRBJ1-1
cdr3_length: 14
v_call: TRBV19
cdr3_aa: CASSWDSLNTEAFF

j_call: TRBJ2-1
cdr3_length: 14
v_call: TRBV19
cdr3_aa: CASMTGGSYHEQFF

j_call: TRBJ2-7
cdr3_length: 16
v_call: TRBV19
cdr3_aa: CASSTGGTGLSYEQYF

j_call: TRBJ1-1
cdr3_length: 15
v_call: TRBV7-9
cdr3_aa: CASSLEGLRRTEAFF

j_call: TRBJ1-4
cdr3_length: 13
v_call: TRBV30
cdr3_aa: CAWSVSGDEKLFF

j_call: TRBJ1-1
cdr3_length: 13
v_call: TRBV6-5
cdr3_aa: CASSPHGMGEAFF

j_call: TRBJ1-5
cdr3_length: 15
v_call: TRBV5-8
cdr3_aa: CASRGGHWEYQPQHF

j_call: TRBJ1-1
cdr3_length: 14
v_call: TRBV2
cdr3_aa: CASRLDGLNTEAFF

j_call: TRBJ1-5
cdr3_length: 16
v_call: TRBV19
cdr3_aa: CASSIDGGAGRQPQHF